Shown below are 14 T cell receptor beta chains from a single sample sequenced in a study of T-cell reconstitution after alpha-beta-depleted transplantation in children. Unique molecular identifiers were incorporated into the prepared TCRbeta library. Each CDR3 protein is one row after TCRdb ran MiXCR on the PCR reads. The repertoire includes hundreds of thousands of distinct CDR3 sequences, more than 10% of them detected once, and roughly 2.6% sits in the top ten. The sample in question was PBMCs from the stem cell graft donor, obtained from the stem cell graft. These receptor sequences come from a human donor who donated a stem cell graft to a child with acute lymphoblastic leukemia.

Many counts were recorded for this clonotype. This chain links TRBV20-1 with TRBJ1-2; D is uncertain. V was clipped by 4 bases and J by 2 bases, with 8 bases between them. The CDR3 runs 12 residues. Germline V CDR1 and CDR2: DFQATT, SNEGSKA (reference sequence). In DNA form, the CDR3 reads TGCAGTGCTATAGGGTACAACTATGGCTACACCTTC. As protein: CSAIGYNYGYTF.

CDR3 in amino acids: CATSVGFQETQYF. CDR3 DNA: TGTGCCACCAGCGTGGGGTTTCAAGAGACCCAGTACTTC. V is TRBV15 and J is TRBJ2-5; no clear D gene. The CDR3 runs to 13 residues. Germline loops: CDR1 LNHNV, CDR2 YYDKDF (reference sequence). Between the trimmed V and J ends, which lost 5 bases and 2 bases, there was a span of 9 bases.

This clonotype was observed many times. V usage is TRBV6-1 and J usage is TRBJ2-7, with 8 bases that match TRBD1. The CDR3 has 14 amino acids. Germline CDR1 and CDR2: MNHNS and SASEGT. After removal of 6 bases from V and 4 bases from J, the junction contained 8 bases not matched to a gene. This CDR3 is CASRKDRASYEQYF. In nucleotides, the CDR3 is TGTGCCAGCAGGAAGGACAGGGCATCTTACGAGCAGTACTTC.

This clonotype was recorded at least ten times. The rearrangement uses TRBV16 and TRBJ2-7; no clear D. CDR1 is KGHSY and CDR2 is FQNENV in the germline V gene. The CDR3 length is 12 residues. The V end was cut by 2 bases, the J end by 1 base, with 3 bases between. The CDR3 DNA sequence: TGTGCCAGCAGCCAAAGTTCCTACGAGCAGTACTTC. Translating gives CASSQSSYEQYF.

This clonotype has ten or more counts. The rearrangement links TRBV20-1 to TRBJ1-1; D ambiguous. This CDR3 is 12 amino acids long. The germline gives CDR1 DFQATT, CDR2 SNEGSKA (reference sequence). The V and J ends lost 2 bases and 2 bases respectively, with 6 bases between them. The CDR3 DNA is TGCAGTGCTAGAAAAAGTAACACTGAAGCTTTCTTT. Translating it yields CSARKSNTEAFF.

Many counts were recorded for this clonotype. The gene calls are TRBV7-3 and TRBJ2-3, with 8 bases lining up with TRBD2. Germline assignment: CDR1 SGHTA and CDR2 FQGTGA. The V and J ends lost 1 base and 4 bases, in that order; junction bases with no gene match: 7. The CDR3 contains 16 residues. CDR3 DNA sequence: TGTGCCAGCAGCTTAAACCCGGGAGGGACCGCAGATACGCAGTATTTT. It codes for CASSLNPGGTADTQYF.

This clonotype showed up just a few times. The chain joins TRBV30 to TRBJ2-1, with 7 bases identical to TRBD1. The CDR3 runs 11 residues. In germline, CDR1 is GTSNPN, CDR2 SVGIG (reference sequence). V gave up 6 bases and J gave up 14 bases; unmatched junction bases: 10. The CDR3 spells CACKTGTDEFF. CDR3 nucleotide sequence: TGTGCCTGCAAAACGGGGACAGATGAGTTCTTC. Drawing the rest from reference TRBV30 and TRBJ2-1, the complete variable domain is SQTIHQWPATLVQPVGSPLSLECTVEGTSNPNLYWYRQAAGRGLQLLFYSVGIGQISSEVPQNLSASRPQDRQFILSSKKLLLSDSGFYLCACKTGTDEFFGPGTRLTVL.

CDR3 coding DNA: TGCGCCAGCAGCCAATTAGGGAGCCAAGAGACCCAGTACTTC. Encoded protein: CASSQLGSQETQYF. The chain joins TRBV4-3 to TRBJ2-5, with D perhaps matching TRBD2 (5 bases). The V gene's germline CDR1 is LGHNA and CDR2 YSLEER. This CDR3 comprises 14 residues. The ends were cut back, 2 bases at V and 1 base at J, with 8 bases in the middle.

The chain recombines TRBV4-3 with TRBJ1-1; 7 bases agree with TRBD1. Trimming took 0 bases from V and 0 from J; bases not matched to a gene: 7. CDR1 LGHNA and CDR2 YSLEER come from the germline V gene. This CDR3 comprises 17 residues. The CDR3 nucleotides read TGCGCCAGCAGCCAAGATTTTAGGGGGCGAATGAACACTGAAGCTTTCTTT. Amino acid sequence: CASSQDFRGRMNTEAFF.

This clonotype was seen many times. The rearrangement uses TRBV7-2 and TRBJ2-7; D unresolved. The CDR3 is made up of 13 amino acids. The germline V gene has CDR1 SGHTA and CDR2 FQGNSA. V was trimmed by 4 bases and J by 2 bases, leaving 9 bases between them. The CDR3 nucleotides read TGTGCCAGCAGCTCCCGAACCGCCTACGAGCAGTACTTC. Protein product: CASSSRTAYEQYF.

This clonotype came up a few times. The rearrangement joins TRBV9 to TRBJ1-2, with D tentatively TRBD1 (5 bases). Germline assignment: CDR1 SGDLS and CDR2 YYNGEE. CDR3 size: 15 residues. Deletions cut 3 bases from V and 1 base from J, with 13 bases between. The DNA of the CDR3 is TGTGCCAGCAGCGGGTGGGGCGCGGGTAACTATGGCTACACCTTC. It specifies CASSGWGAGNYGYTF.

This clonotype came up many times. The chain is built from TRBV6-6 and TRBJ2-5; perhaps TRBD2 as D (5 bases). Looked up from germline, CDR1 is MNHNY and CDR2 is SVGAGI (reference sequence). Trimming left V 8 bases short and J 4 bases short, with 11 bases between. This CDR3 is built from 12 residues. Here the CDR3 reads CASGGTGETQYF. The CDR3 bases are TGTGCCAGCGGAGGAACCGGAGAGACCCAGTACTTC.

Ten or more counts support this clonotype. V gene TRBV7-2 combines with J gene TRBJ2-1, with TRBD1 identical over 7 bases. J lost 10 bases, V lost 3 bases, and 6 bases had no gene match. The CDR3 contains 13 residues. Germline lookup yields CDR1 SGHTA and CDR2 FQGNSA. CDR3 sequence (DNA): TGTGCCAGCAGCTTGACAGGGTACGAGGAGCAGTTCTTC. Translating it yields CASSLTGYEEQFF.

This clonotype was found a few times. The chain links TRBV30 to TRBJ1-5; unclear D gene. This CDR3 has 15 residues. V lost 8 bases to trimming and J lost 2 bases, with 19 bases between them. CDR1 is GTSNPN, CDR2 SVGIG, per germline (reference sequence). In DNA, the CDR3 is TGTGCCGCCCGCGGGCGGACCGCGGGCAATCAGCCCCAGCATTTT. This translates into CAARGRTAGNQPQHF.